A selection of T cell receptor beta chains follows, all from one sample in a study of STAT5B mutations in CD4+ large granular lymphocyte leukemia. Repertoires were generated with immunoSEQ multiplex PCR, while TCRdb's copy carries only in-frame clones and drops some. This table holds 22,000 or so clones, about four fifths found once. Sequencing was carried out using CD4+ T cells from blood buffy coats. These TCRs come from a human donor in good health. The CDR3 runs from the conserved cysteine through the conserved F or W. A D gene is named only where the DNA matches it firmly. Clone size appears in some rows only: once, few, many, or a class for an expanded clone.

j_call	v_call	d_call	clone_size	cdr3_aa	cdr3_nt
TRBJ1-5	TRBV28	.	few	CASSPGGNQPQHF	TGTGCCAGCAGCCCGGGGGGGAATCAGCCCCAGCATTTT
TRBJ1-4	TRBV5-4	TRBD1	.	CASSLAGTGKEKLFF	TGTGCCAGCAGCTTGGCCGGGACAGGGAAAGAAAAACTGTTTTTT
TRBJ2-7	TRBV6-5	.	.	CASSYRDKSYEQYF	TGTGCCAGCAGTTACCGGGACAAGTCCTACGAGCAGTACTTC
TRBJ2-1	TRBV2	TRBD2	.	CASSRIAGGAGEQFF	TGTGCCAGCAGCAGAATCGCCGGGGGGGCGGGTGAGCAGTTCTTC
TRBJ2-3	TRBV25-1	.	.	CASSWGATDTQYF	TGTGCCAGCAGCTGGGGGGCAACAGATACGCAGTATTTT
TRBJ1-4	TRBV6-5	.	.	CASSLGQTLSNEKLFF	TGTGCCAGCAGTTTGGGGCAGACCCTCTCCAACGAAAAACTGTTTTTT
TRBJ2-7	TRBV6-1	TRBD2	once	CASSATLAGPAYEQYF	TGTGCCAGCAGTGCGACTCTAGCGGGGCCTGCCTACGAGCAGTACTTC
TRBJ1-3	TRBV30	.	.	CAWSSIGGGSGNTIYF	TGTGCCTGGAGCTCCATCGGAGGGGGCTCTGGAAACACCATATATTTT
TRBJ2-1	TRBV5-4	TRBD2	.	CASSPSGLAGGLDEQFF	TGTGCCAGCAGCCCGTCGGGACTAGCGGGAGGGTTAGATGAGCAGTTCTTC
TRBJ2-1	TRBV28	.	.	CASSFGGLGVNEQFF	TGTGCCAGCAGCTTCGGCGGGCTGGGGGTCAATGAGCAGTTCTTC
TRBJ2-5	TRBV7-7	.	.	CASSSDGQQTQYF	TGTGCCAGCAGCTCGGACGGTCAGCAGACCCAGTACTTC
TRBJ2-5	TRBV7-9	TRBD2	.	CASRHPAGQETQYF	TGTGCCAGCAGACATCCAGCGGGGCAAGAGACCCAGTACTTC
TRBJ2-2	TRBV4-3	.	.	CASSQEPLLNTGELFF	TGCGCCAGCAGCCAAGAACCTCTCCTGAACACCGGGGAGCTGTTTTTT
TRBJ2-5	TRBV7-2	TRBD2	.	CASSPGTSGGQETQYF	TGTGCCAGCAGCCCCGGGACTAGCGGGGGCCAAGAGACCCAGTACTTC
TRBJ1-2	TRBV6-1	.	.	CASSEPGLPGDGYTF	TGTGCCAGCAGTGAACCGGGACTCCCTGGGGATGGCTACACCTTC
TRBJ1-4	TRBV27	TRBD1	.	CASSPTGAYNEKLFF	TGTGCCAGCAGTCCCACAGGGGCGTACAATGAAAAACTGTTTTTT
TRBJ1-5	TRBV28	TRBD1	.	CASKGAGTIGNQPQHF	TGTGCCAGCAAGGGGGCCGGGACAATAGGCAATCAGCCCCAGCATTTT
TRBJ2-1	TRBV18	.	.	CASSLQGLFYNEQFF	TGTGCCAGCTCACTGCAGGGACTTTTCTACAATGAGCAGTTCTTC
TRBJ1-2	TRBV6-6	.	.	CASSHGGDPGGYTF	TGTGCCAGCAGCCACGGGGGGGATCCAGGAGGCTACACCTTC
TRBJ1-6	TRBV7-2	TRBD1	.	CASSLGTGSSPLHF	TGTGCCAGCAGCTTAGGGACAGGATCTTCACCCCTCCACTTT
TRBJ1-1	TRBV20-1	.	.	CSAVRNTEAFF	TGCAGTGCTGTAAGGAACACTGAAGCTTTCTTT
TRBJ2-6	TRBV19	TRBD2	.	CASSPGGGGANVLTF	TGTGCCAGTAGTCCCGGCGGGGGTGGGGCCAACGTCCTGACTTTC
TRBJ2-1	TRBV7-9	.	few	CASGGRDNEQFF	TGTGCCAGCGGTGGCAGGGACAATGAGCAGTTCTTC
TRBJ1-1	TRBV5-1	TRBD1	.	CASRPGQDLNTEAFF	TGCGCCAGCAGGCCCGGACAGGACCTGAACACTGAAGCTTTCTTT
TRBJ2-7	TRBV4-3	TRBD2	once	CASSQMTSGIYEQYF	TGCGCCAGCAGCCAGATGACTAGCGGGATCTACGAGCAGTACTTC
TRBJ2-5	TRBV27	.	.	CASSSMTESSAQYF	TGTGCCAGCAGTTCCATGACAGAGTCGTCGGCCCAGTACTTC
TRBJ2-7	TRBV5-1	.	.	CASSLVGDSYEQYF	TGCGCCAGCAGCTTGGTGGGGGACTCCTACGAGCAGTACTTC
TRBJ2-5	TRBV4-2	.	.	CASSQRQAARRGEETQYF	TGTGCCAGCAGCCAAAGACAGGCGGCCCGGAGAGGGGAAGAGACCCAGTACTTC
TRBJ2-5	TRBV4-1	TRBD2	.	CASSQAPGGVETQYF	TGCGCCAGCAGCCAAGCTCCGGGAGGGGTGGAGACCCAGTACTTC
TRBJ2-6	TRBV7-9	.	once	CASSEISGANVLTF	TGTGCCAGCAGCGAGATCTCTGGGGCCAACGTCCTGACTTTC
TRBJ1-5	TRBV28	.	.	CASSLVMSNQPQHF	TGTGCCAGCAGTTTAGTTATGAGCAATCAGCCCCAGCATTTT
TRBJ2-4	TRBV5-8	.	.	CASSPRRTLAKNIQYF	TGTGCCAGCAGCCCTAGGCGGACCTTAGCCAAAAACATTCAGTACTTC
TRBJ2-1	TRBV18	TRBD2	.	CASSPPSSGKSNEQFF	TGTGCCAGCTCACCACCTTCTAGCGGGAAATCGAATGAGCAGTTCTTC
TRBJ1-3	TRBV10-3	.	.	CAIGGGTGNTIYF	TGTGCCATCGGGGGAGGAACTGGAAACACCATATATTTT
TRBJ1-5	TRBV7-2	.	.	CASKQTGTQSQPQHF	TGTGCCAGCAAGCAGACCGGGACACAAAGTCAGCCCCAGCATTTT
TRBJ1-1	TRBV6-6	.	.	CASSYAQSTEAFF	TGTGCCAGCAGTTACGCCCAGAGCACCGAAGCTTTCTTT
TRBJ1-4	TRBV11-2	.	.	CASSFFGFGEKLFF	TGTGCCAGCAGCTTCTTTGGTTTCGGTGAAAAACTGTTTTTT
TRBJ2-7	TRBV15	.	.	CATSRDDTGESYEQYF	TGTGCCACCAGCAGAGATGATACGGGAGAATCCTACGAGCAGTACTTC
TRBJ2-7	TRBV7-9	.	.	CASSRLVVEQYF	TGTGCCAGCAGCCGCCTAGTGGTCGAGCAGTACTTC
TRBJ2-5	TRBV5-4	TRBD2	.	CASSLAGGRQETQYF	TGTGCCAGCAGCTTGGCGGGAGGGCGCCAAGAGACCCAGTACTTC
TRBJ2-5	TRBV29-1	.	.	CSGGDETQYF	TGCAGCGGCGGGGACGAGACCCAGTACTTC
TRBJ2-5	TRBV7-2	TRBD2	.	CASSLAPSGGQETQYF	TGTGCCAGCAGCTTAGCGCCTAGCGGGGGGCAAGAGACCCAGTACTTC
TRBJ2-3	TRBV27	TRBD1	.	CASSLSTRDREPNTQYF	TGTGCCAGCAGTTTATCAACTCGGGACAGGGAGCCAAATACGCAGTATTTT
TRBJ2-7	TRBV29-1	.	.	CSVEGSYEQYF	TGCAGCGTTGAGGGCAGTTACGAGCAGTACTTC
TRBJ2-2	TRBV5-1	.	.	CASSQEGPPTGELFF	TGCGCCAGCAGCCAAGAGGGGCCCCCCACCGGGGAGCTGTTTTTT
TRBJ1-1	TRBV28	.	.	CASSLPGVGLTEAFF	TGTGCCAGCAGTCTTCCGGGCGTAGGGCTCACTGAAGCTTTCTTT
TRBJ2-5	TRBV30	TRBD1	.	CAWRTNRGPRTQYF	TGTGCCTGGAGGACGAACAGGGGGCCAAGGACCCAGTACTTC
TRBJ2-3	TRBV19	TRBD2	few	CASTPRGAGGADTQYF	TGTGCCAGTACCCCGAGGGGAGCGGGAGGAGCGGATACGCAGTATTTT
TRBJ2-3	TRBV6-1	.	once	CASSELTTRGDTQYF	TGTGCCAGCAGTGAACTGACTACCAGGGGAGATACGCAGTATTTT
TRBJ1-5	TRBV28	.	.	CASSTYRTLSNQPQHF	TGTGCCAGCAGTACTTACAGAACACTTAGCAATCAGCCCCAGCATTTT
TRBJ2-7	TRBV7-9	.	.	CASSSGTYEQYF	TGTGCCAGCAGCTCAGGGACCTACGAGCAGTACTTC
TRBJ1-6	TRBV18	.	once	CASSPKEGRNSPLHF	TGTGCCAGCTCACCGAAGGAGGGGCGTAATTCACCCCTCCACTTT
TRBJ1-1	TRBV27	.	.	CASSLYRGGGPEAFF	TGTGCCAGCAGTTTATATAGAGGGGGGGGGCCTGAAGCTTTCTTT
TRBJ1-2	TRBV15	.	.	CATSRDHFGYTF	TGTGCCACCAGCAGAGATCACTTTGGCTACACCTTC
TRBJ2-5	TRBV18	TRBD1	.	CASSPGTGGEETQYF	TGTGCCAGCTCACCAGGGACAGGGGGCGAAGAGACCCAGTACTTC
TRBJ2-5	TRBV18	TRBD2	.	CASSPTSGRTQETQYF	TGTGCCAGCTCACCGACTAGCGGGAGAACTCAAGAGACCCAGTACTTC
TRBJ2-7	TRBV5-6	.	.	CASSYPPLYEQYF	TGTGCCAGCAGCTACCCCCCCCTTTACGAGCAGTACTTC